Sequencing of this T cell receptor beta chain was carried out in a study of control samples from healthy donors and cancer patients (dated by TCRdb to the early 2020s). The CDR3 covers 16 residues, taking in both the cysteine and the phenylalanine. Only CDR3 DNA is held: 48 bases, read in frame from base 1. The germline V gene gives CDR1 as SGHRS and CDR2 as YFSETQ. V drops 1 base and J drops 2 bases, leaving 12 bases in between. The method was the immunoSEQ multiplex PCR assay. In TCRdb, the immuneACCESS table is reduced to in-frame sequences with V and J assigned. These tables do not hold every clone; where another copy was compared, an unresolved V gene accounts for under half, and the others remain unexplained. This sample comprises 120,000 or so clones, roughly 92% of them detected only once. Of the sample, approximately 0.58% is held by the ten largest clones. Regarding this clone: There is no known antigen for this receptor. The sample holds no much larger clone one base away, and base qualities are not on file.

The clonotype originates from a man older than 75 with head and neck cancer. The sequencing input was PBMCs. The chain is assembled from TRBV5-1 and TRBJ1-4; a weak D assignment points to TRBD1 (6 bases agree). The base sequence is TGCGCCAGCAGCTTGAGGGGGGAGCGCACTAATGAAAAACTGTTTTTT. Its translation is CASSLRGERTNEKLFF.